Following are 27 T cell receptor beta chains from one sample sequenced in a study of T cell responses to AZD1222 COVID-19 vaccine. The protocol was immunoSEQ multiplex PCR, while the TCRdb copy is restricted to in-frame clones and leaves out a portion. The sample has 160,000 or so clones; approximately 90% are singletons. Specimen: peripheral blood, collected on day 0 of AZD1222 vaccination. These receptor sequences come from an adult in good health.

The chain carries TRBV11-3 and TRBJ1-1; D may be TRBD1 (5 bases). V dropped 0 bases and J dropped 4 bases, with 12 bases sitting between them. From germline, CDR1 is SGHNT and CDR2 YENEEA. There are 15 residues in the CDR3. For the CDR3, the DNA is TGTGCCAGCAGCTTAGAAGGGGAAATGGGCACTGAAGCTTTCTTT. Its translation is CASSLEGEMGTEAFF.

This chain links TRBV30 with TRBJ1-5; D is unresolved. V dropped 0 bases and J dropped 7 bases, with 13 bases sitting between them. The CDR3 totals 14 residues. The germline V gene has CDR1 GTSNPN and CDR2 SVGIG (reference sequence). This chain's CDR3 is CAWSVVGYRQPQHF. In DNA, the CDR3 is TGTGCCTGGAGTGTAGTAGGGTATCGCCAGCCCCAGCATTTT.

The genes are TRBV9 and TRBJ2-7; the D call may be TRBD1 or TRBD2 (6 bases each). Germline V gene data show CDR1 as SGDLS and CDR2 as YYNGEE. The CDR3 is made up of 17 amino acids. The V and J ends lost 3 bases and 2 bases respectively, with 21 bases between them. CDR3 DNA sequence: TGTGCCAGCAGCGCCAGTGTTAGGGGGGAAAAACCCTACGAGCAGTACTTC. It yields the protein CASSASVRGEKPYEQYF.

V usage is TRBV2 and J usage is TRBJ2-7; possible D gene TRBD2, 5 bases. The length of the CDR3 is 11 residues. V lost 7 bases and J lost 7, with 11 bases in between. Per the germline V gene, CDR1 is SNHLY and CDR2 is FYNNEI. The CDR3 region is CASNEGREQYF. As DNA, the CDR3 is TGTGCCAGCAACGAGGGAAGGGAGCAGTACTTC.

The V gene is TRBV10-3, the J gene TRBJ1-5, with a weak D call TRBD1 (6 bases). Germline V gene data show CDR1 as ENHRY and CDR2 as SYGVKD. Between the trimmed V and J ends, which lost 5 bases and 4 bases, there was a span of 12 bases. This CDR3 contains 14 residues. In DNA, the CDR3 is TGTGCCATCAGTCGGGAACAGGGTAATCAGCCCCAGCATTTT. Its translation is CAISREQGNQPQHF.

V and J are TRBV19 and TRBJ2-1; 9 nucleotides line up with TRBD1. Looked up from germline, CDR1 is LNHDA and CDR2 is SQIVND (reference sequence). The junction had 5 bases not matched to a gene; V was cut back by 3 bases and J by 5 bases. The CDR3 length is 15 residues. Here the CDR3 reads CASSMGQGIHNEQFF. CDR3 nucleotide sequence: TGTGCCAGTAGTATGGGACAGGGTATCCACAATGAGCAGTTCTTC.

The V gene is TRBV10-2, the J gene TRBJ1-2, with 11 bases lining up with TRBD1. V lost 11 bases, J lost 8 bases, and 10 bases stayed unmatched. The length of the CDR3 is 13 residues. CDR1 and CDR2 (germline): WSHSY, SAAADI. The CDR3 DNA sequence: TGCGCCTCGGGACAGGGGGACATCCGGGGCTACACCTTC. Protein: CASGQGDIRGYTF.

The CDR3 DNA sequence: TGCAGCGCCTCCGGGACAGGGGGTCCGAATTCACCCCTCCACTTT. Translated: CSASGTGGPNSPLHF. The chain carries TRBV29-1 and TRBJ1-6; TRBD1 aligns across 11 bases. The V gene end was trimmed by 7 bases and the J gene end by 7 bases; junction bases not matched to a gene: 9. The CDR3 is 15 amino acids. CDR1 SQVTM and CDR2 ANQGSEA come from the germline V gene. Based on the CDR3 plus reference TRBV29-1 and TRBJ1-6, the full variable domain is SAVISQKPSRDICQRGTSLTIQCQVDSQVTMMFWYRQQPGQSLTLIATANQGSEATYESGFVIDKFPISRPNLTFSTLTVSNMSPEDSSIYLCSASGTGGPNSPLHFGNGTRLTVT.

This rearrangement joins TRBV30 to TRBJ1-1, with D unclear. There are 15 residues in the CDR3. V shed 2 bases and J shed 2 bases, with 15 bases lying between them. CDR1 and CDR2 from the germline V gene are GTSNPN and SVGIG (reference sequence). CDR3 sequence: CAWSSGRPANTEAFF. Here the CDR3 DNA reads TGTGCCTGGAGTTCCGGTAGGCCGGCCAACACTGAAGCTTTCTTT.

In its sample, this clone was seen a few times. The V gene is TRBV24-1, the J gene TRBJ1-5; D not resolved. Trimming stripped 4 bases from V and 6 bases from J, with 15 bases between. This CDR3 is built from 15 residues. In germline, CDR1 is KGHDR, CDR2 SFDVKD. CDR3 bases: TGTGCCACCAGTGACAATGGGTCAGGATTTCAGCCCCAGCATTTT. Its protein product is CATSDNGSGFQPQHF.

The chain uses TRBV30 and TRBJ1-4; D not resolved. Germline values: CDR1 GTSNPN, CDR2 SVGIG (reference sequence). This CDR3 comprises 14 residues. V lost 2 bases, J lost 8 bases, and 15 bases lay in between. The DNA for the CDR3 is TGTGCCTGGAGTTCTGGAGGTCTTACCGAAAAACTGTTTTTT. Translated, it gives CAWSSGGLTEKLFF.

This clone was observed once. The chain links TRBV7-2 to TRBJ1-5, with TRBD1 matching 7 bases. This CDR3 spans 15 amino acids. Trimming removed 5 bases from V and 0 bases from J; junction bases left unmatched: 4. Germline CDR1 is SGHTA and CDR2 is FQGNSA. CDR3 in amino acids: CASSPNRGSNQPQHF. The CDR3 coding sequence is TGTGCCAGCAGCCCCAACAGGGGTAGCAATCAGCCCCAGCATTTT.

This chain connects TRBV28 to TRBJ1-6; 9 bases align to TRBD1. Germline values: CDR1 MDHEN, CDR2 SYDVKM. There are 16 residues in the CDR3. The V and J ends lost 2 bases and 6 bases, in that order; junction bases with no gene match: 5. CDR3 sequence: CASSLRTGQGNSPLHF. The CDR3 DNA follows: TGTGCCAGCAGTTTACGAACGGGACAGGGTAATTCACCCCTCCACTTT. The variable domain in full, with the rest retrieved from reference TRBV28 and TRBJ1-6, is DVKVTQSSRYLVKRTGEKVFLECVQDMDHENMFWYRQDPGLGLRLIYFSYDVKMKEKGDIPEGYSVSREKKERFSLILESASTNQTSMYLCASSLRTGQGNSPLHFGNGTRLTVT.

V and J are TRBV28 and TRBJ1-5, with D tentatively TRBD1 (5 bases). Germline-derived CDR1 and CDR2 are MDHEN and SYDVKM. V was pared by 5 bases and J by 2 bases, with 7 bases between. This CDR3 spans 13 amino acids. CDR3 amino acids: CASSKQGNQPQHF. The CDR3 coding sequence is TGTGCCAGCAGTAAACAGGGCAATCAGCCCCAGCATTTT.

The J gene is TRBJ1-1, the V gene TRBV7-2; 11 bases are shared with TRBD1. V trimming: 5 bases; J trimming: 5 bases; junction bases outside the gene matches: 7. Germline V gene lookup returns CDR1 SGHTA and CDR2 FQGNSA. The CDR3 contains 15 residues. Written as DNA, the CDR3 is TGTGCCAGCAGCCAGAACCGGGACAGGGGGACTGAAGCTTTCTTT. Protein product: CASSQNRDRGTEAFF.

The rearrangement uses TRBV10-3 and TRBJ2-7; TRBD1 aligns across 8 bases. After removal of 6 bases from V and 5 bases from J, the junction contained 9 bases not matched to a gene. Germline loops: CDR1 ENHRY, CDR2 SYGVKD. There are 14 residues in the CDR3. CDR3 amino acids: CAISPGQAPHEQYF. CDR3 nucleotides: TGTGCCATCAGCCCGGGACAGGCTCCACACGAGCAGTACTTC.

The chain employs TRBV24-1 and TRBJ1-5; D remains ambiguous. Trimming removed 4 bases from V and 2 bases from J, with 11 bases in between. This CDR3 region has 15 residues. Germline values: CDR1 KGHDR, CDR2 SFDVKD. CDR3 protein: CATSEPGDRNQPQHF. The CDR3, as DNA: TGTGCCACCAGTGAGCCCGGGGATCGCAATCAGCCCCAGCATTTT.

The V call is TRBV28, the J call TRBJ1-1, with 8 bases matching TRBD1. This CDR3 contains 14 residues. Germline V gene lookup returns CDR1 MDHEN and CDR2 SYDVKM. After removal of 6 bases from V and 1 base from J, the junction contained 4 bases not matched to a gene. The CDR3 nucleotides read TGTGCCAGCAGCCACGGGACAGGGAACACTGAAGCTTTCTTT. Translating gives CASSHGTGNTEAFF.

The chain links TRBV5-4 to TRBJ2-7, with D uncertain. Between the trimmed V and J ends, which lost 0 bases and 6 bases, there was a span of 13 bases. There are 14 residues in the CDR3. Per germline, CDR1 SGHNT and CDR2 YYREEE (reference sequence). The chain's CDR3 is CASSLVGQTGEQYF. In nucleotides, the CDR3 is TGTGCCAGCAGCTTGGTAGGGCAGACGGGCGAGCAGTACTTC.

The chain joins TRBV29-1 to TRBJ2-1; 11 bases align to TRBD2. Trimming took 3 bases from V and 7 from J; bases not matched to a gene: 8. Germline V CDR1 and CDR2: SQVTM, ANQGSEA. The CDR3 runs to 15 residues. The CDR3, as DNA: TGCAGCGTTGAGCGTAGCGGGAGGGCTGTTAATGAGCAGTTCTTC. Its translation: CSVERSGRAVNEQFF.

The chain couples TRBV28 to TRBJ1-2; D unresolved. Germline lookup yields CDR1 MDHEN and CDR2 SYDVKM. V lost 2 bases to trimming and J lost 3 bases, with 10 bases between them. This CDR3 has 14 residues. CDR3: CASSLDKEDYGYTF. In DNA, the CDR3 is TGTGCCAGCAGTTTAGATAAGGAAGACTATGGCTACACCTTC.

This sequence joins TRBV4-3 and TRBJ2-3, with D maybe TRBD2 (5 bases). Deletions cut 4 bases from V and 5 bases from J, with 7 bases between. CDR3 length equals 12 residues. Germline CDR1 reads LGHNA; CDR2 reads YSLEER. The CDR3 bases are TGCGCCAGCAGCCGGGAGCGAGATACGCAGTATTTT. Encoded protein: CASSRERDTQYF.

This clone was detected only a few times. The chain recombines TRBV18 with TRBJ1-3; 7 nucleotides match TRBD1. Germline lookup yields CDR1 KGHSH and CDR2 LQKENI. CDR3 size: 15 residues. The V gene end was trimmed by 2 bases and the J gene end by 4 bases; junction bases not matched to a gene: 5. In DNA, the CDR3 is TGTGCCAGCTCACCAGGGACAGACCTGGGAAACACCATATATTTT. Its protein is CASSPGTDLGNTIYF.

The genes are TRBV4-1 and TRBJ2-4; possibly TRBD2 for D (6 bases). The length of the CDR3 is 14 residues. Germline lookup yields CDR1 MGHRA and CDR2 YSYEKL. V lost 1 base and J lost 3, with 7 bases in between. The CDR3 DNA reads TGCGCCAGCAGCCAAGCGGGGGTCAAAAACATTCAGTACTTC. This gives the protein CASSQAGVKNIQYF.

The chain links TRBV9 to TRBJ1-4; D remains ambiguous. V was pared by 0 bases and J by 4 bases, with 7 bases between. The CDR3 contains 14 residues. From germline, CDR1 is SGDLS and CDR2 YYNGEE. CDR3 nucleotides: TGTGCCAGCAGCGTAGCACAGCTTAATGAAAAACTGTTTTTT. Protein product: CASSVAQLNEKLFF.

The rearrangement uses TRBV6-2 or TRBV6-3 and TRBJ1-1; D unclear. There are 14 residues in the CDR3. V lost 4 bases, J lost 6 bases, and 15 bases lay in between. The germline CDR1 and CDR2 sequences are MNHEY and SVGEGT. The CDR3 sequence: CASSWGLGIPEAFF. The CDR3 DNA follows: TGTGCCAGCAGTTGGGGATTAGGGATTCCTGAAGCTTTCTTT.

This clone showed up just once. CDR3 bases: TGTGCCTGGAGTATCGGAGGGGGGGTCACTGAAGCTTTCTTT. Its protein is CAWSIGGGVTEAFF. The J gene is TRBJ1-1, the V gene TRBV30; a weak D match, TRBD1 (6 bases). This CDR3 contains 14 residues. Germline V lookup: CDR1 GTSNPN, CDR2 SVGIG (reference sequence). Trimming took off 2 bases at V and 4 bases at J, with 14 bases between the two ends.